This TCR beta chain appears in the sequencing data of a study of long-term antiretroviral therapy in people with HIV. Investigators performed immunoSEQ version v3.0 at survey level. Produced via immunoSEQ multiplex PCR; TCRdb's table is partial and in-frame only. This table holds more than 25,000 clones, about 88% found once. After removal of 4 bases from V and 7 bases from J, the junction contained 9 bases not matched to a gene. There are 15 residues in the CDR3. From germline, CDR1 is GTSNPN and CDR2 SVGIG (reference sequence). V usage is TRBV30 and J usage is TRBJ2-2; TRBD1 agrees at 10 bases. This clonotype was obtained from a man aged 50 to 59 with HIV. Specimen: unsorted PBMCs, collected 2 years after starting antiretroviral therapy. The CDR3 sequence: CAWIPGQGLVGELFF. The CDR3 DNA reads TGTGCCTGGATCCCGGGACAGGGGCTCGTCGGGGAGCTGTTTTTT.